Below, 18 T cell receptor beta chains from the same sample are listed, as sequenced in a study of blood T cell repertoires in COVID-19. Repertoires were generated with immunoSEQ multiplex PCR, while TCRdb's copy carries only in-frame clones and drops some. The sample contains 200,000 to 250,000 clones, 81% of which appear only once. Specimen: PBMCs or T cells enriched from blood (not recorded which). These receptors were obtained from a man aged 35 to 55 who had recovered from COVID-19.

The gene calls are TRBV27 and TRBJ2-2; a weak D match, TRBD2 (5 bases). The CDR3 is made up of 13 amino acids. V lost 8 bases to trimming and J lost 5 bases, with 12 bases between them. Per the germline V gene, CDR1 is MNHEY and CDR2 is SMNVEV (reference sequence). CDR3 nucleotide sequence: TGTGCCAGCTACCGACTAACTACCGGGGAGCTGTTTTTT. Its protein is CASYRLTTGELFF.

This clone was found a few times. The chain has TRBV11-2 and TRBJ1-2; perhaps TRBD1 as D (6 bases). Trimming left V 1 base short and J 9 bases short, with 27 bases between. CDR1 and CDR2 from the germline V gene are SGHAT and FQNNGV. CDR3 length: 18 residues. This CDR3 is CASSLVPGPREQGYSYTF. The CDR3 bases are TGTGCCAGCAGCTTAGTTCCGGGACCCAGGGAACAGGGTTATAGCTACACCTTC.

There are a few counts of this clone. The chain combines TRBV2 with TRBJ1-1, with a weak D call TRBD1 (5 bases). This CDR3 has 13 residues. CDR1 SNHLY and CDR2 FYNNEI come from the germline V gene. V lost 6 bases and J 5 bases, leaving 13 bases between the germline ends. CDR3 bases: TGTGCCAGCAGCCAGAAGGGGCGTACTGAAGCTTTCTTT. Translating gives CASSQKGRTEAFF.

In its sample, this clone was seen once. The J gene is TRBJ2-3, the V gene TRBV2, with D possibly being TRBD2 (6 bases). CDR1 and CDR2 from the germline V gene are SNHLY and FYNNEI. V lost 10 bases to trimming and J lost 0 bases, with 14 bases between them. This CDR3 region has 14 residues. The CDR3 DNA follows: TGTGCCAATACTCCGGGGGTTAGCACAGATACGCAGTATTTT. It encodes CANTPGVSTDTQYF. Full variable domain (missing parts from reference TRBV2 and TRBJ2-3): EPEVTQTPSHQVTQMGQEVILRCVPISNHLYFYWYRQILGQKVEFLVSFYNNEISEKSEIFDDQFSVERPDGSNFTLKIRSTKLEDSAMYFCANTPGVSTDTQYFGPGTRLTVL.

The chain combines TRBV4-1 with TRBJ2-1; 16 bases fit TRBD2. V shed 2 bases, J shed 4 bases, and the junction held 11 bases outside the gene matches. The V gene's germline CDR1 is MGHRA and CDR2 YSYEKL. CDR3 length: 20 amino acids. The CDR3 coding sequence is TGCGCCAGCAGCCAACTGGGACTAGCGGGAGGGCCTCCTATATACAATGAGCAGTTCTTC. It codes for CASSQLGLAGGPPIYNEQFF.

V gene TRBV5-1 combines with J gene TRBJ2-2; 9 bases line up with TRBD1. This CDR3 contains 15 residues. J was trimmed by 2 bases and V by 4 bases; bases with no gene match: 3. Germline values: CDR1 SGHRS, CDR2 YFSETQ. Here the CDR3 DNA reads TGCGCCAGCAGCCCGGGACAGGGTAACACCGGGGAGCTGTTTTTT. Residues: CASSPGQGNTGELFF.

The chain has TRBV6-5 and TRBJ1-4; tentative D call: TRBD1 (5 bases). V was pared by 6 bases and J by 8 bases, with 16 bases between. Germline lookup yields CDR1 MNHEY and CDR2 SVGAGI. CDR3 length: 14 amino acids. The CDR3 region is CASRPGGGVEKLFF. The CDR3 region has the DNA TGTGCCAGCAGACCCGGGGGTGGGGTGGAAAAACTGTTTTTT.

The chain links TRBV3-1 (or the pseudogene TRBV3-2) to TRBJ2-5; D possibly corresponds to TRBD2 (5 bases). Germline CDR1 reads LGHDT; CDR2 reads YNNKEL (reference sequence). The CDR3 runs to 15 residues. V lost 4 bases to trimming and J lost 1 base, with 13 bases between them. The CDR3 DNA is TGTGCCAGCAGCCTCCTTTCGGACTCCCAAGAGACCCAGTACTTC. This translates into CASSLLSDSQETQYF.

This clone was seen once. This chain joins TRBV6-5 and TRBJ2-7; TRBD2 aligns across 13 bases. CDR3 length: 14 residues. Trimming removed 7 bases from V and 7 bases from J; junction bases left unmatched: 7. Germline-derived CDR1 and CDR2 are MNHEY and SVGAGI. CDR3 nucleotides: TGTGCCAGCACGTCCGGGACTAGCGGGATGGAGCAGTACTTC. Translation: CASTSGTSGMEQYF.

A single count supports this clone. The chain recombines TRBV27 with TRBJ2-7; 8 positions match TRBD1. The germline V gene has CDR1 MNHEY and CDR2 SMNVEV (reference sequence). V dropped 10 bases and J dropped 1; count of bases not matched to a gene: 12. The CDR3 covers 15 residues. The DNA for the CDR3 is TGTGCCACCAGGGGGGACAGGAGAAGATCCTACGAGCAGTACTTC. The encoded protein is CATRGDRRRSYEQYF.

As to this clone: Other DNA sequences within the sample encode an identical CDR3. The chain carries TRBV11-2 and TRBJ1-2, with 8 bases matching TRBD1. The CDR3 is 15 residues long. The V segment lost 1 base and the J segment 4 bases; nucleotides outside the gene matches: 5. Looked up from germline, CDR1 is SGHAT and CDR2 is FQNNGV. The CDR3, as DNA: TGTGCCAGCAGCTTAGGGACAGGGATAATCTATGGCTACACCTTC. Amino acid sequence: CASSLGTGIIYGYTF.

This clone was seen a handful of times. J is TRBJ2-3 and V is TRBV6-1; a weak D match, TRBD2 (6 bases). Germline CDR1 and CDR2: MNHNS and SASEGT. The CDR3 loop spans 16 amino acids. Trimming removed 3 bases at V and 5 bases at J, with 18 bases between. The CDR3 here is CASSDRAVKGGDTQYF. CDR3 bases: TGTGCCAGCAGTGACAGGGCCGTTAAGGGAGGAGATACGCAGTATTTT.

V and J are TRBV14 and TRBJ1-2, with D tentatively TRBD1 (6 bases). The V gene's germline CDR1 is SGHDN and CDR2 FVKESK. The CDR3 sequence is 15 residues long. Deletions cut 4 bases from V and 4 bases from J, with 16 bases between. DNA for the CDR3: TGTGCCAGCAGCCCTCGGGCAGGGGAACTCTATGGCTACACCTTC. Residues: CASSPRAGELYGYTF.

CDR3 coding DNA: TGCGCCAGCAGTCCGGCGGGTTCGAACACTGAAGCTTTCTTT. It is translated as CASSPAGSNTEAFF. The chain carries TRBV5-1 and TRBJ1-1; D unresolved. The V gene lost 5 bases and the J gene lost 1 base, with 12 bases spanning the gap. The CDR3 spans 14 residues. Germline CDR1 reads SGHRS; CDR2 reads YFSETQ. Full variable domain (rest looked up from reference TRBV5-1 and TRBJ1-1): KAGVTQTPRYLIKTRGQQVTLSCSPISGHRSVSWYQQTPGQGLQFLFEYFSETQRNKGNFPGRFSGRQFSNSRSEMNVSTLELGDSALYLCASSPAGSNTEAFFGQGTRLTVV.

V is TRBV7-8 and J is TRBJ1-6; D is ambiguous. Germline assignment: CDR1 SGHVS and CDR2 FQNEAQ. V lost 4 bases to trimming and J lost 7 bases, with 11 bases between them. This CDR3 is 14 amino acids long. CDR3 sequence reads: CASSSTTGNSPLHF. The CDR3 bases are TGTGCCAGCAGCTCCACCACGGGGAATTCACCCCTCCACTTT.

The genes are TRBV28 and TRBJ2-6; TRBD1 is a possible D gene (7 bases). Germline V gives CDR1 MDHEN, CDR2 SYDVKM. The CDR3 extends over 17 amino acids. The ends were cut back, 5 bases at V and 1 base at J, with 15 bases in the middle. The CDR3 here is CASSTRQGGSGANVLTF. The CDR3 nucleotides read TGTGCCAGCAGTACCCGACAGGGAGGATCTGGGGCCAACGTCCTGACTTTC.

This clone showed up just a few times. V gene TRBV5-1 combines with J gene TRBJ2-5; 7 bases line up with TRBD1. Germline V lookup: CDR1 SGHRS, CDR2 YFSETQ. The CDR3 is 16 amino acids. V lost 4 bases, J lost 2 bases, and 11 bases stayed unmatched. The CDR3 sequence: CASSTGQVPDQETQYF. In DNA, the CDR3 is TGCGCCAGCAGCACCGGACAGGTCCCAGATCAAGAGACCCAGTACTTC.

The rearrangement links TRBV4-2 to TRBJ2-7; D perhaps matches TRBD1 (6 bases). V dropped 5 bases and J dropped 5 bases, with 10 bases sitting between them. Germline CDR1 is LGHNA and CDR2 is YNFKEQ. The CDR3 is made up of 12 amino acids. The CDR3 spells CASSKQGHEQYF. CDR3 bases: TGTGCCAGCAGCAAACAGGGTCACGAGCAGTACTTC.